The rows below give T cell receptor beta chains drawn from one sample of a study of identical twins. TCRdb used MiXCR to reprocess the 5' RACE reads, holding one entry per CDR3 protein. The repertoire includes 400,000 to 500,000 distinct CDR3 sequences, under 20% of them detected once, and approximately 12% sits in the top ten. Input material: naive T cells sorted from blood. The source is a middle-aged man in good health. The CDR3 runs from the conserved cysteine through the conserved F or W. D genes are given only for firm matches. Rows may omit the clone size; those that give it use once, few, many or a size class.

size: few; V: TRBV7-9; D: TRBD2; J: TRBJ2-1; DNA: TGTGCCAGCAGCTTAGTTAGCGGGAGGGTCAAAAGCGATGAGCAGTTCTTC; CDR3: CASSLVSGRVKSDEQFF
size: .; V: TRBV6-1; D: TRBD2; J: TRBJ2-1; DNA: TGTGCCAGCAGTAGCCGGACTAGCGGGAACCATCGGGGATACAATGAGCAGTTCTTC; CDR3: CASSSRTSGNHRGYNEQFF
size: .; V: TRBV27; D: .; J: TRBJ1-1; DNA: TGTGCCAGCAGTTTGTATCAGGGAGAAGCTTTCTTT; CDR3: CASSLYQGEAFF
size: few; V: TRBV7-3; D: TRBD2; J: TRBJ2-5; DNA: TGTGCCAGCAGCTTAATCGGGACTAGACTTGGAGAGACCCAGTACTTC; CDR3: CASSLIGTRLGETQYF
size: .; V: TRBV7-6; D: .; J: TRBJ2-3; DNA: TGTGCCAGCAGCCCGGACCAGTACCCCGATGCAGATACGCAGTATTTT; CDR3: CASSPDQYPDADTQYF
size: .; V: TRBV7-9; D: .; J: TRBJ2-3; DNA: TGTGCCAGCAGCTTAGCGGGCAGGGGCCCTAGCACAGATACGCAGTATTTT; CDR3: CASSLAGRGPSTDTQYF
size: many; V: TRBV5-6; D: .; J: TRBJ2-7; DNA: TGTGCCAGCAGCTTCCTAGCCAGGAGGACCAGCTCCTACGAGCAGTACTTC; CDR3: CASSFLARRTSSYEQYF
size: few; V: TRBV4-1; D: TRBD1; J: TRBJ2-1; DNA: TGCGCCAGCAGCCAAGGGGACAGGGGGGCGTTGAATGAGCAGTTCTTC; CDR3: CASSQGDRGALNEQFF
size: few; V: TRBV21-1; D: .; J: TRBJ2-2; DNA: TGTGCCAGCAGCATACAAAGGGCACAGGGACACACCGGGGAGCTGTTTTTT; CDR3: CASSIQRAQGHTGELFF
size: few; V: TRBV5-6; D: .; J: TRBJ2-5; DNA: TGTGCCAGCAGCCGATCAGGAATGGGAGCCGGGGAGACCCAGTACTTC; CDR3: CASSRSGMGAGETQYF
size: .; V: TRBV15; D: TRBD2; J: TRBJ2-7; DNA: TGTGCCACCAGCCGGCCGGCTAGCGGCGCCTACGAGCAGTACTTC; CDR3: CATSRPASGAYEQYF
size: .; V: TRBV29-1; D: .; J: TRBJ2-1; DNA: TGCAGCGTTCGAAGGGGGGGCATTCAGGATGAGCAGTTCTTC; CDR3: CSVRRGGIQDEQFF
size: few; V: TRBV5-1; D: TRBD2; J: TRBJ2-3; DNA: TGCGCCAGCAGCTTGGAGGATGGGACTAGCGGGAGGGCGCGGCAGTATTTT; CDR3: CASSLEDGTSGRARQYF
size: few; V: TRBV5-6; D: .; J: TRBJ2-2; DNA: TGTGCCAGCAACCTGGAAGGCACCGGGGAGCTGTTTTTT; CDR3: CASNLEGTGELFF
size: many; V: TRBV2; D: .; J: TRBJ1-1; DNA: TGTGCCAGCAGTGAAGTTTTTGGGGGTCGAAACACTGAAGCTTTCTTT; CDR3: CASSEVFGGRNTEAFF
size: few; V: TRBV27; D: TRBD2; J: TRBJ2-7; DNA: TGTGCCAGCAGGCTAGCGGGAAAGGCCTACGAGCAGTACTTC; CDR3: CASRLAGKAYEQYF
size: many; V: TRBV5-5; D: .; J: TRBJ2-1; DNA: TGTGCCAGCAGCTTGATTCCGGGGGGCGAGCAGTTCTTC; CDR3: CASSLIPGGEQFF
size: .; V: TRBV15; D: .; J: TRBJ1-3; DNA: TGTGCCACCAGCAGAGAATGGGTCAGGGCTGGAAACACCATATATTTT; CDR3: CATSREWVRAGNTIYF
size: many; V: TRBV10-2; D: .; J: TRBJ2-5; DNA: TGCGCCAGTAGAATGAACAGACAAGAGACCCAGTACTTC; CDR3: CASRMNRQETQYF
size: .; V: TRBV11-2; D: .; J: TRBJ1-5; DNA: TGTGCCAGCAGCTTAGGGGGGGCGCGGAGCAATCAGCCCCAGCATTTT; CDR3: CASSLGGARSNQPQHF
size: once; V: TRBV5-5; D: .; J: TRBJ1-6; DNA: TGTGCCAGCAGCCCCCGACTAAATTCACCCCTCCACTTT; CDR3: CASSPRLNSPLHF
size: few; V: TRBV12-3/TRBV12-4; D: TRBD2; J: TRBJ2-3; DNA: TGTGCCAGCAGTTTAATGGCGGGGGGCTCCCTTGTCCGCACAGATACGCAGTATTTT; CDR3: CASSLMAGGSLVRTDTQYF
size: .; V: TRBV6-1; D: .; J: TRBJ2-1; DNA: TGTGCCAGCAGACCCGATCGAACGAGGGGGGTGGAGCAGTTCTTC; CDR3: CASRPDRTRGVEQFF
size: many; V: TRBV11-2; D: TRBD2; J: TRBJ2-7; DNA: TGTGCCAGCAGCTTAACGCCTAGCGGGAGCGAGCAGTACTTC; CDR3: CASSLTPSGSEQYF
size: many; V: TRBV29-1; D: .; J: TRBJ2-5; DNA: TGCAGCGTTCAGGACACCCGAGGAGAGACCCAGTACTTC; CDR3: CSVQDTRGETQYF
size: .; V: TRBV23-1; D: .; J: TRBJ2-7; DNA: TGCGCCAGCAGTCAATCCCATAGTACTATGGTGTACGAGCAGTACTTC; CDR3: CASSQSHSTMVYEQYF
size: .; V: TRBV30; D: .; J: TRBJ1-2; DNA: TGTGCCTGGACGAGCAATTCGGGCTACACCTTC; CDR3: CAWTSNSGYTF
size: many; V: TRBV28; D: .; J: TRBJ1-5; DNA: TGTGCCAGCAGTCCCCGCGGGGGGAGCGTCAATCAGCCCCAGCATTTT; CDR3: CASSPRGGSVNQPQHF
size: few; V: TRBV7-2; D: .; J: TRBJ2-4; DNA: TGTGCCAGCAAACGGGACCTTCTAGCCAAAAACATTCAGTACTTC; CDR3: CASKRDLLAKNIQYF
size: few; V: TRBV18; D: TRBD1; J: TRBJ2-7; DNA: TGTGCCAGCTCACCCTACCAGGACAGGGCAATATACGAGCAGTACTTC; CDR3: CASSPYQDRAIYEQYF
size: .; V: TRBV14; D: TRBD2; J: TRBJ2-1; DNA: TGTGCCAGCAGCCAGGGGCCAGCGGGAAGTGTCATGAGGTCCTACAATGAGCAGTTCTTC; CDR3: CASSQGPAGSVMRSYNEQFF
size: .; V: TRBV7-7; D: TRBD2; J: TRBJ2-2; DNA: TGTGCCAGCAGCCGAGGTGGACTAGCGGGAGCCGGGGAGCTGTTTTTT; CDR3: CASSRGGLAGAGELFF
size: many; V: TRBV27; D: .; J: TRBJ2-7; DNA: TGTGCCAGCACCCCCCCCAACTCCTACGAGCAGTACTTC; CDR3: CASTPPNSYEQYF
size: few; V: TRBV10-3; D: .; J: TRBJ1-5; DNA: TGTGCCATCAGTGAGTTCGCTGATAGCAATCAGCCCCAGCATTTT; CDR3: CAISEFADSNQPQHF
size: many; V: TRBV7-9; D: TRBD2; J: TRBJ2-3; DNA: TGTGCCAGCAGCCGTGCGGCGGGACTAGACCCAGATACGCAGTATTTT; CDR3: CASSRAAGLDPDTQYF
size: .; V: TRBV19; D: TRBD1; J: TRBJ1-1; DNA: TGTGCCAGTAGTATGGGGGACAGAAAAGCTTTCTTT; CDR3: CASSMGDRKAFF
size: many; V: TRBV5-1; D: .; J: TRBJ2-2; DNA: TGCGCCAGCAGCTTGGGAGACTGGACAGCGAACACCGGGGAGCTGTTTTTT; CDR3: CASSLGDWTANTGELFF
size: many; V: TRBV4-3; D: .; J: TRBJ2-2; DNA: TGCGCCAGCAGCCAAGATTCGAGGTCCACCGGGGAGCTGTTTTTT; CDR3: CASSQDSRSTGELFF
size: .; V: TRBV24-1; D: .; J: TRBJ2-1; DNA: TGTGCCACCAGTGATCAAGGTTGGAATGAGCAGTTCTTC; CDR3: CATSDQGWNEQFF
size: many; V: TRBV5-1; D: .; J: TRBJ2-2; DNA: TGCGCCAGCAGCTTGGCGGTCATCACCGGGGAGCTGTTTTTT; CDR3: CASSLAVITGELFF
size: .; V: TRBV5-6; D: TRBD2; J: TRBJ2-1; DNA: TGTGCCAGCAGCAAGGCTCCCGGGGGGAGCTCCTACAATGAGCAGTTCTTC; CDR3: CASSKAPGGSSYNEQFF
size: few; V: TRBV5-1; D: TRBD1; J: TRBJ2-2; DNA: TGCGCCAGCAGCGCGAACGGACAGGCCTACACCGGGGAGCTGTTTTTT; CDR3: CASSANGQAYTGELFF
size: .; V: TRBV20-1; D: TRBD2; J: TRBJ2-1; DNA: TGCAGTGCTAGGGGGGGATTGACTAGCGGGAGGGCCGGGTCCTACAATGAGCAGTTCTTC; CDR3: CSARGGLTSGRAGSYNEQFF
size: .; V: TRBV20-1; D: TRBD1; J: TRBJ2-7; DNA: TGCAGTGCTAGAGATGAACAGGGGACCTACGAGCAGTACTTC; CDR3: CSARDEQGTYEQYF